This T cell receptor (beta chain) was recovered during a study of cytomegalovirus exposure and HLA in healthy donors. This clone was seen a handful of times. This CDR3 is 13 amino acids long. Trimming cost V 6 bases and J 0 bases, with 8 bases left between them. Per germline, CDR1 SGHTA and CDR2 FQGTGA. PCR primers comprised 60 Vbeta and 13 Jbeta primers. The method was immunoSEQ multiplex PCR; TCRdb's version includes in-frame clones alone and lacks a portion of them. Seen here are 200,000 to 250,000 clones, roughly 79% observed once, and the top ten hold about 0.6%. The sequenced sample was PBMCs. This clonotype was obtained from a woman aged 40 to 50 in good health and CMV-seronegative. The chain is built from TRBV7-3 and TRBJ1-1, with D perhaps TRBD1 (6 bases). The chain's CDR3 is CASRQGMNTEAFF. In DNA form, the CDR3 reads TGTGCCAGCAGACAGGGAATGAACACTGAAGCTTTCTTT. Drawing the rest from reference TRBV7-3 and TRBJ1-1, the complete variable domain is GAGVSQTPSNKVTEKGKYVELRCDPISGHTALYWYRQSLGQGPEFLIYFQGTGAADDSGLPNDRFFAVRPEGSVSTLKIQRTERGDSAVYLCASRQGMNTEAFFGQGTRLTVV.